This is a list of T cell receptor beta chains from one sample in a study of cytomegalovirus exposure and HLA in healthy donors. Clones were read by immunoSEQ multiplex PCR, and TCRdb kept only the in-frame ones, dropping some. Here the sample spans tens of thousands of clones, approximately 96% being singletons. The sequenced sample consisted of PBMCs. The receptors derive from a man aged 18 to 30 in good health and CMV-seronegative. The CDR3 runs from the conserved cysteine through the conserved F or W. The listing skips clone size in some rows; elsewhere it reads once, few, many or a size class.

TRBJ2-7	NA	TRBV6-5	CASKSAYEQYF
TRBJ2-2	NA	TRBV4-3	CASSQASTGTNTGELFF
TRBJ2-1	NA	TRBV11-2	CASSLGSSSVPEQFF
TRBJ2-7	NA	TRBV7-6	CASSLSGAYEQYF
TRBJ1-5	NA	TRBV29-1	CSVSTGGVNQPQHF
TRBJ2-7	NA	TRBV29-1	CSIYTGDRTFLEQYF
TRBJ1-4	NA	TRBV7-9	CASSPGQSNEKLFF
TRBJ2-4	NA	TRBV5-1	CASSQGTGGAGNIQYF
TRBJ2-6	NA	TRBV27	CASSLSARSSGANVLTF
TRBJ2-5	NA	TRBV18	CASSPPGTGKETQYF
TRBJ1-1	NA	TRBV10-1	CASSEARGRTEAFF
TRBJ1-2	NA	TRBV10-3	CAISQVNYGYTF
TRBJ2-5	once	TRBV9	CASNSGREQETQYF
TRBJ2-1	NA	TRBV7-2	CASTPGLAGVNEQFF
TRBJ2-3	NA	TRBV15	CATSPGRGKTDTQYF
TRBJ1-2	NA	TRBV6-4	CASRRTGGDYGYTF
TRBJ1-5	NA	TRBV9	CASSAGTGFNQPQHF
TRBJ2-1	NA	TRBV4-1	CASSQEGAGTYNEQFF
TRBJ2-5	NA	TRBV7-3	CASSSGTSLPQYF
TRBJ2-7	once	TRBV28	CASSPSPYEQYF
TRBJ1-1	NA	TRBV7-9	CASSLASQGNAFF
TRBJ2-5	NA	TRBV7-9	CASSSAGSWETQYF
TRBJ1-1	NA	TRBV6-1	CASSKLNRGTEAFF
TRBJ2-1	NA	TRBV9	CASSVDGTINTNNEQFF
TRBJ2-5	NA	TRBV20-1	CSARVGETQYF
TRBJ2-2	NA	TRBV30	CAWSLGSTGVRRAGELFF
TRBJ2-1	NA	TRBV5-4	CASSLGRAYNEQFF
TRBJ1-1	NA	TRBV6-1	CASSEPAGLQLDMNTEAFF
TRBJ2-5	NA	TRBV5-4	CASSLGPRTGGQETQYF
TRBJ1-2	NA	TRBV11-2	CASSLTAGDRGGYTF
TRBJ2-3	NA	TRBV5-1	CASSLALAGVSDTQYF
TRBJ1-1	NA	TRBV6-1	CASKEVGRGDTEAFF
TRBJ2-5	NA	TRBV6-4	CASSEEVGGTQYF
TRBJ2-3	NA	TRBV10-3	CAIGTGGFVTDTQYF
TRBJ1-5	NA	TRBV6-6	CASSPGTIVDQPQHF
TRBJ2-3	NA	TRBV11-3	CASSLRGHSTDTQYF
TRBJ2-5	NA	TRBV27	CASSRGQGVGETQYF
TRBJ2-1	NA	TRBV30	CAWSLWEAKNEQFF
TRBJ2-2	NA	TRBV13	CASSLDEGNTGELFF
TRBJ2-5	NA	TRBV29-1	CSVEDLRQGGVEETQYF
TRBJ2-7	NA	TRBV19	CASSIDQGTRHEQYF
TRBJ1-2	NA	TRBV19	CASSTRQGSRNYGYTF
TRBJ2-1	NA	TRBV4-1	CASSLAGPGNNEQFF